The 8 T cell receptor beta chains presented below share a single source sample, sequenced in a study of blood T cell repertoires in COVID-19. Some clones are missing from TCRdb's copy, which holds only in-frame ones; the method was immunoSEQ multiplex PCR. The sample lists about 140,000 clones; approximately 81% were seen once. Sequencing used PBMCs or T cells enriched from blood (not recorded which). Receptor source: a man aged 35 to 55 with acute COVID-19.

The V call is TRBV19, the J call TRBJ1-1; 7 bases match TRBD1. V lost 7 bases to trimming and J lost 4 bases; unmatched junction nucleotides: 9. This CDR3 has 14 amino acids. Germline lookup yields CDR1 LNHDA and CDR2 SQIVND (reference sequence). CDR3 region: CASTPDREVTEAFF. For the CDR3, the DNA is TGTGCCAGTACCCCAGACAGGGAGGTCACTGAAGCTTTCTTT.

This clone has just one count. The chain has TRBV7-2 and TRBJ2-3; 8 bases map to TRBD1. The J segment lost 2 bases and the V segment lost 4 bases, leaving 5 bases of the junction unmatched. This CDR3 is 15 amino acids long. Looked up from germline, CDR1 is SGHTA and CDR2 is FQGNSA. CDR3 sequence: CASSYRDRSTDTQYF. CDR3 sequence (DNA): TGTGCCAGCAGCTACCGGGACAGGTCCACAGATACGCAGTATTTT.

The J gene is TRBJ2-2, the V gene TRBV24-1; no clear D. Germline V lookup: CDR1 KGHDR, CDR2 SFDVKD. This CDR3 is 16 amino acids long. The V and J ends lost 5 bases and 2 bases respectively, with 14 bases between them. The CDR3 DNA reads as TGTGCCACCAGTGCTCCCTCGGCGACAAACACCGGGGAGCTGTTTTTT. Protein: CATSAPSATNTGELFF.

V usage is TRBV9 and J usage is TRBJ1-2; TRBD1 aligns across 7 bases. V lost 6 bases, J lost 14 bases, and 22 bases stayed unmatched. Germline assignment: CDR1 SGDLS and CDR2 YYNGEE. The CDR3 is 15 residues long. The CDR3 here is CASTPNRDSPIGGTF. The CDR3 DNA is TGTGCCAGCACCCCTAATCGGGACAGCCCGATCGGGGGTACCTTC. Complete variable domain (other parts from reference TRBV9 and TRBJ1-2): DSGVTQTPKHLITATGQRVTLRCSPRSGDLSVYWYQQSLDQGLQFLIQYYNGEERAKGNILERFSAQQFPDLHSELNLSSLELGDSALYFCASTPNRDSPIGGTFGSGTRLTVV.

CDR3 nucleotides: TGTGCCAGCTCACCACGGACCGACTACCCGCAGTTCTTC. It codes for CASSPRTDYPQFF. The V and J genes are TRBV18 and TRBJ2-1; D is perhaps TRBD2 (5 bases). CDR1 and CDR2 (germline): KGHSH, LQKENI. The CDR3 is made up of 13 amino acids. V was pared by 1 base and J by 12 bases, with 13 bases between.

The rearrangement links TRBV20-1 to TRBJ2-7; D possibly corresponds to TRBD1 (5 bases). Germline V gives CDR1 DFQATT, CDR2 SNEGSKA (reference sequence). The CDR3 totals 11 residues. Trimming left V 7 bases short and J 2 bases short, with 9 bases between. The DNA for the CDR3 is TGCAGTGGACAGAGGACCTACGAGCAGTACTTC. Translating gives CSGQRTYEQYF.

The chain links TRBV5-4 to TRBJ2-3; 8 bases match TRBD2. Germline V gives CDR1 SGHNT, CDR2 YYREEE (reference sequence). J lost 5 bases, V lost 2 bases, and 7 bases had no gene match. The CDR3 contains 15 residues. The CDR3 nucleotides read TGTGCCAGCAGCTTAGGAGCGGGAGCAGAAGATACGCAGTATTTT. Its protein is CASSLGAGAEDTQYF. The full variable domain, its missing parts supplied by reference TRBV5-4 and TRBJ2-3, is ETGVTQSPTHLIKTRGQQVTLRCSSQSGHNTVSWYQQALGQGPQFIFQYYREEENGRGNFPPRFSGLQFPNYSSELNVNALELDDSALYLCASSLGAGAEDTQYFGPGTRLTVL.

The sample holds a few counts of this clone. The chain carries TRBV4-1 and TRBJ2-2; 8 nucleotides match TRBD1. V gave up 3 bases and J gave up 2 bases; unmatched junction bases: 11. Germline loops: CDR1 MGHRA, CDR2 YSYEKL. The CDR3 is 18 residues long. CDR3 region: CASSHSVDRARNTGELFF. The CDR3 DNA is TGCGCCAGCAGCCACTCCGTGGACAGGGCGAGAAACACCGGGGAGCTGTTTTTT.